This T cell receptor (beta chain) was sequenced for a study of blood T cell repertoires in COVID-19. For the study at large: Donors in the United States, Italy and Spain gave samples during acute or convalescent COVID-19. T cells, B-cell-depleted T cells, or PBMCs supplied cDNA or gDNA.

Germline CDR1 reads SGHVS; CDR2 reads FQNEAQ. The CDR3 covers 13 residues. Trimming left V 1 base short and J 3 bases short, with 7 bases between. Adults between about 18 and 95 years of age took part from under 25 US areas. Original processing methods: Amplification with reference gene primers provided the estimates of nucleated cell counts. Generated by immunoSEQ multiplex PCR, the TCRdb table keeps only in-frame clones and is missing some. D and trimming come from the DNA, and the V and J calls and clone size come from that table. The data contain 150,000 to 200,000 clones, 85% to 90% of them seen just once; the ten biggest clones take up 5% to 7.5%.

The sequencing sample was made of PBMCs or T cells enriched from blood (not recorded which). The TCR comes from a man aged 40-49 years who had recovered from COVID-19. The chain carries TRBV7-8 and TRBJ2-7; D not certain. In DNA, the CDR3 is TGTGCCAGCAGCTTAGATCGAGTCTACGAGCAGTACTTC. It is translated as CASSLDRVYEQYF.